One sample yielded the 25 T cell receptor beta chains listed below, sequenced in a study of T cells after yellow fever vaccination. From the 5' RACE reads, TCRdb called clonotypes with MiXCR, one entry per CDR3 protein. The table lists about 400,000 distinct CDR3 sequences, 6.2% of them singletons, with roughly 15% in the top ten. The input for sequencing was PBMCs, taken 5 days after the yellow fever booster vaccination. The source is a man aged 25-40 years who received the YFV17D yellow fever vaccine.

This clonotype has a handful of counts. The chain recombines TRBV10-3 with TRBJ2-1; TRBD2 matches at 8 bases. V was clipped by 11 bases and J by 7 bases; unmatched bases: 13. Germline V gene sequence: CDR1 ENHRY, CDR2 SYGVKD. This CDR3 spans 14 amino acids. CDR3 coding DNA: TGTGCCGTCCAAGGAGCCGGGACTAGTAATGAGCAGTTCTTC. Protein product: CAVQGAGTSNEQFF.

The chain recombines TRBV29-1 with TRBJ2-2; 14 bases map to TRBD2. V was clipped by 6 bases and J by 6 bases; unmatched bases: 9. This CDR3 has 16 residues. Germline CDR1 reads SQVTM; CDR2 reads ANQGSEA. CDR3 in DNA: TGCAGCGTGGGAGGACTAGCGGGAGGCGGAGCCGGGGAGCTGTTTTTT. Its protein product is CSVGGLAGGGAGELFF.

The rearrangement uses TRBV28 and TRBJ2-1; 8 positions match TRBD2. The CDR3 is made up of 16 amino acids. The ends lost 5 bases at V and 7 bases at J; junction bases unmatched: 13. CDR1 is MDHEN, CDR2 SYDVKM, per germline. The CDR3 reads CASSPLGTGGPNEQFF. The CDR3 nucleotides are TGTGCCAGCAGTCCCCTAGGAACGGGAGGGCCGAATGAGCAGTTCTTC.

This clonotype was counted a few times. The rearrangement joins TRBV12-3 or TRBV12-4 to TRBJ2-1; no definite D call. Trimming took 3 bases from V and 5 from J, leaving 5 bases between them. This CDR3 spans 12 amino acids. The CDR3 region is CASSFWDNEQFF. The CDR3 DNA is TGTGCCAGCAGTTTCTGGGACAATGAGCAGTTCTTC.

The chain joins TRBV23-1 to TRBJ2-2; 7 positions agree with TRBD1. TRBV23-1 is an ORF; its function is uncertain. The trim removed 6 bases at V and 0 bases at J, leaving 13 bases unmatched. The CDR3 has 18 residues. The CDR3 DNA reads TGCGCCAGCAGCCGGGACAGAAGCCCCATGCCGAACACCGGGGAGCTGTTTTTT. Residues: CASSRDRSPMPNTGELFF.

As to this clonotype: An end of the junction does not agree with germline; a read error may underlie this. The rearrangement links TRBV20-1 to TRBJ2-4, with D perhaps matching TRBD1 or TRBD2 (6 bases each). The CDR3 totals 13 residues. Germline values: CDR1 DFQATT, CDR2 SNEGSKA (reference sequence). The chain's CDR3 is CSARGGGKNIQYF. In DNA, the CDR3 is TGCAGTGCCAGAGGGGGAGGCAAAAACATTCAGTACTTC.

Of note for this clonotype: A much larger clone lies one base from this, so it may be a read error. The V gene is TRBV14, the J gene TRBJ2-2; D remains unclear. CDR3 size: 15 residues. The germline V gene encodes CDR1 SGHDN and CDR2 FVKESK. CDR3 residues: CASGQAYLPTGELFF. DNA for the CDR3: TGTGCCAGCGGCCAAGCTTACCTGCCCACCGGGGAGCTGTTTTTT. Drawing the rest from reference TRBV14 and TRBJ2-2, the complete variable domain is EAGVTQFPSHSVIEKGQTVTLRCDPISGHDNLYWYRRVMGKEIKFLLHFVKESKQDESGMPNNRFLAERTGGTYSTLKVQPAELEDSGVYFCASGQAYLPTGELFFGEGSRLTVL.

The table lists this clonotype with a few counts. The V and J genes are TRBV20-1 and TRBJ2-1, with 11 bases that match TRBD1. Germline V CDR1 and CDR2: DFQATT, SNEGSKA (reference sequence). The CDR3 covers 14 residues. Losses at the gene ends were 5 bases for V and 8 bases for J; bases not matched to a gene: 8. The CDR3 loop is CSAGGGQGGDEQFF. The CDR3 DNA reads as TGCAGTGCTGGGGGGGGACAGGGGGGCGATGAGCAGTTCTTC.

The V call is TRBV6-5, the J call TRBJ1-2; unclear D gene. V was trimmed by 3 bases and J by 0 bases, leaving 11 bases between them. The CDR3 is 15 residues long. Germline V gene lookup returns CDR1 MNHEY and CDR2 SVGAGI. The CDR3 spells CASSYSGNSNYGYTF. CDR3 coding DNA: TGTGCCAGCAGTTATTCGGGCAATTCTAACTATGGCTACACCTTC.

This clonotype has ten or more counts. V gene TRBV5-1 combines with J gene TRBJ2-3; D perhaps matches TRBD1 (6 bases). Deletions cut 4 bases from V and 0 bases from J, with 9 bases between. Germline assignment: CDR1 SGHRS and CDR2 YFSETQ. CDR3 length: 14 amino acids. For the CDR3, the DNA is TGCGCCAGCAGCGATACAGGGAGCACAGATACGCAGTATTTT. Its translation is CASSDTGSTDTQYF.

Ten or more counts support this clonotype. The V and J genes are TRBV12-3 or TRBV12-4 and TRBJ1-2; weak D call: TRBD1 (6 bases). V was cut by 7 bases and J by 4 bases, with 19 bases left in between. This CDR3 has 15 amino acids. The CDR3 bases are TGTGCCAGCACTCACACGCGGGGGCAGACCTATGGCTACACCTTC. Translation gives CASTHTRGQTYGYTF.

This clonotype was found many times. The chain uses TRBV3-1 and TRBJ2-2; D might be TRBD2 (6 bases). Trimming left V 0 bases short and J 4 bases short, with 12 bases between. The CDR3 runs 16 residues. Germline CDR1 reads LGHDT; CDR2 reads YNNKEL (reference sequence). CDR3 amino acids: CASSQDITGGTGELFF. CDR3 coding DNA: TGTGCCAGCAGCCAAGATATAACCGGGGGCACCGGGGAGCTGTTTTTT. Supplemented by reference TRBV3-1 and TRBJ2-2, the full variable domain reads DTAVSQTPKYLVTQMGNDKSIKCEQNLGHDTMYWYKQDSKKFLKIMFSYNNKELIINETVPNRFSPKSPDKAHLNLHINSLELGDSAVYFCASSQDITGGTGELFFGEGSRLTVL.

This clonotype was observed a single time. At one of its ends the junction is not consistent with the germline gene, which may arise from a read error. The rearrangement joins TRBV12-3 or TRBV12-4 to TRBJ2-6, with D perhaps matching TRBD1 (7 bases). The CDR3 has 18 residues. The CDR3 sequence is CAISPTAGGSSGANVLTF. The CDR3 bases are TGTGCCATCAGTCCAACGGCAGGGGGGAGCTCTGGGGCCAACGTCCTGACTTTC.

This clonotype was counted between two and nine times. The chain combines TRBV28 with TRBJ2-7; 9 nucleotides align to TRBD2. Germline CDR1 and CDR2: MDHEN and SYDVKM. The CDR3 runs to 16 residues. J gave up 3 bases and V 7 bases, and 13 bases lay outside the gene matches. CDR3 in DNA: TGTGCCAGCATTTCTACCATAGCGGGAGCTTTCTACGAGCAGTACTTC. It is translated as CASISTIAGAFYEQYF.

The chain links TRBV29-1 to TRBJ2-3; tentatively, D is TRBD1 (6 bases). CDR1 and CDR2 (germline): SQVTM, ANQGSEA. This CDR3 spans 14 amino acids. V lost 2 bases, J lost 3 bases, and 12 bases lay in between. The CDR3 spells CSVEWDMPTDTQYF. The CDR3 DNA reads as TGCAGCGTTGAATGGGACATGCCGACAGATACGCAGTATTTT.

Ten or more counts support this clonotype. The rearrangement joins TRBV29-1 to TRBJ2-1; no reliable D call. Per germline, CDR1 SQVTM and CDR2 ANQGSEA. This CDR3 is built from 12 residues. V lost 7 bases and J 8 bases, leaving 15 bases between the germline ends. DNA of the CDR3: TGCAGCGCAGCTAGAACCCGGGATGAGCAGTTCTTC. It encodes CSAARTRDEQFF.

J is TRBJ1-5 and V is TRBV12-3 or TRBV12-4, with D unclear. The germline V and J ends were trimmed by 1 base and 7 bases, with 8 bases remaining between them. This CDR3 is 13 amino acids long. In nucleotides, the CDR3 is TGTGCCAGCAGTTTAGGACCAGGCCAGCCCCAGCATTTT. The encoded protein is CASSLGPGQPQHF.

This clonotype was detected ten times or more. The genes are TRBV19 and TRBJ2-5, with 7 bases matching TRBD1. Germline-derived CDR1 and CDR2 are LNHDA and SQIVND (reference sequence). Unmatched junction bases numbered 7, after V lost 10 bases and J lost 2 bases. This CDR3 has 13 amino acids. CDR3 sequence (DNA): TGTGCCACCAGGGGGAGACAACAAGAGACCCAGTACTTC. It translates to CATRGRQQETQYF.

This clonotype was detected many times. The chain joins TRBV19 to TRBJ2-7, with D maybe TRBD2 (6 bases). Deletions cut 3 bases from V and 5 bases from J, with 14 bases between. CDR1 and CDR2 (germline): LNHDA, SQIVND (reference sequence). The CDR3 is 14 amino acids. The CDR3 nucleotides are TGTGCCAGTAGTATTATCGGGAGTAGTGACGAGCAGTACTTC. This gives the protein CASSIIGSSDEQYF.

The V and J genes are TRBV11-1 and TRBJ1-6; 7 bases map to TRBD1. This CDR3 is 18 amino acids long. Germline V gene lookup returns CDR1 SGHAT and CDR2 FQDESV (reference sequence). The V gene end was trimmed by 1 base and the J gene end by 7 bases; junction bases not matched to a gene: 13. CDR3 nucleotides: TGTGCCAGCAGCTTAGAATACTTGCCCGGGACAGTCAATTCACCCCTCCACTTT. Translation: CASSLEYLPGTVNSPLHF.

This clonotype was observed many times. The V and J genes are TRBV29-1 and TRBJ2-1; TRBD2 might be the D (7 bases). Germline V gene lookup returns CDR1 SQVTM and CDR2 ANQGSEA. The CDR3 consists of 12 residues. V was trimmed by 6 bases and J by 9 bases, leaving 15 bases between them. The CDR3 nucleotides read TGCAGCGTCAAGGGGGGGGCAGTTGAGCAGTTCTTC. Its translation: CSVKGGAVEQFF.

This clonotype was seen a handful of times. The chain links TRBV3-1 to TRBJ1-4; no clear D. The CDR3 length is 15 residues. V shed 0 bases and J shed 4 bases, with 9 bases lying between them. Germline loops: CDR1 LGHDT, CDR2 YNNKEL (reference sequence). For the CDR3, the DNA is TGTGCCAGCAGCCAAGAGGGTGGCCGTAATGAAAAACTGTTTTTT. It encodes CASSQEGGRNEKLFF.

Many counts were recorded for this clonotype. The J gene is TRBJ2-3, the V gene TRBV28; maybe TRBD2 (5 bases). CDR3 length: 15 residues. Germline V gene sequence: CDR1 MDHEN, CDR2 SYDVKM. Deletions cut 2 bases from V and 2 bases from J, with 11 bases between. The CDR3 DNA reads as TGTGCCAGCAGTTTAAAGCTAGCCTCCACAGATACGCAGTATTTT. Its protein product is CASSLKLASTDTQYF. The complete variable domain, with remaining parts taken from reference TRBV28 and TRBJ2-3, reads DVKVTQSSRYLVKRTGEKVFLECVQDMDHENMFWYRQDPGLGLRLIYFSYDVKMKEKGDIPEGYSVSREKKERFSLILESASTNQTSMYLCASSLKLASTDTQYFGPGTRLTVL.

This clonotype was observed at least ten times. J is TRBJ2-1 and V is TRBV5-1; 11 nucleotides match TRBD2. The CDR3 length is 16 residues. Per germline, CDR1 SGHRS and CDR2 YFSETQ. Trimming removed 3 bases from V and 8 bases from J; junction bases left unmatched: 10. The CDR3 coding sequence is TGCGCCAGCAGCTCCGGGACTAGCGGAGGGGGCCATGAGCAGTTCTTC. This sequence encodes CASSSGTSGGGHEQFF. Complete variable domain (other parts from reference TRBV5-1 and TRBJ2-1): KAGVTQTPRYLIKTRGQQVTLSCSPISGHRSVSWYQQTPGQGLQFLFEYFSETQRNKGNFPGRFSGRQFSNSRSEMNVSTLELGDSALYLCASSSGTSGGGHEQFFGPGTRLTVL.

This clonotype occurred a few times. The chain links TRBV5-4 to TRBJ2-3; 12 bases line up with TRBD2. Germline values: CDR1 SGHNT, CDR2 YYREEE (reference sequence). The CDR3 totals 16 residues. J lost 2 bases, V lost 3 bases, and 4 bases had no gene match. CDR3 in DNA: TGTGCCAGCAGCTCAACTAGCGGGAGGAACACAGATACGCAGTATTTT. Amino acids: CASSSTSGRNTDTQYF.